The clone carrying this T cell receptor (beta chain) was detected ten times or more. Deletions cut 1 base from V and 4 bases from J, with 4 bases between. Germline V gene data show CDR1 as SGHDN and CDR2 as FVKESK. The CDR3 consists of 13 residues. A constant-region primer primed TCR beta cDNA synthesis from 400 to 600 ng of total RNA. Construction of TCR beta libraries relied on three successive nested multiplex PCR rounds employing slightly modified ARM-PCR. Amplification in the first two PCR rounds was performed using TRBV1-TRBV30 forward primers and a C-beta reverse primer for 10 cycles each. TCRdb re-called the multiplex PCR reads with MiXCR, one entry per CDR3 protein. Of tens of thousands of distinct CDR3 sequences listed, approximately 69% are singletons. This sample is part of a study of tumor-infiltrating lymphocytes in primary liver carcinoma. The wider study: Ages ranged from 30 to 69, with HCC or mixed HCC-cholangiocarcinoma.

Unsorted bulk tissue, about 17-34 mg of it, served as the source for co-extraction of RNA and DNA. The patients carried chronic HBV infection and had received no treatment. The clonotype originates from a man aged 40-49 years with primary liver carcinoma and hepatitis B virus infection. The J gene is TRBJ2-2, the V gene TRBV14; D gene uncertain. Sequences were obtained from tumor-adjacent normal liver tissue. This CDR3 is CASSQVSTGELFF. The CDR3 DNA sequence: TGTGCCAGCAGCCAAGTGAGCACCGGGGAGCTGTTTTTT.